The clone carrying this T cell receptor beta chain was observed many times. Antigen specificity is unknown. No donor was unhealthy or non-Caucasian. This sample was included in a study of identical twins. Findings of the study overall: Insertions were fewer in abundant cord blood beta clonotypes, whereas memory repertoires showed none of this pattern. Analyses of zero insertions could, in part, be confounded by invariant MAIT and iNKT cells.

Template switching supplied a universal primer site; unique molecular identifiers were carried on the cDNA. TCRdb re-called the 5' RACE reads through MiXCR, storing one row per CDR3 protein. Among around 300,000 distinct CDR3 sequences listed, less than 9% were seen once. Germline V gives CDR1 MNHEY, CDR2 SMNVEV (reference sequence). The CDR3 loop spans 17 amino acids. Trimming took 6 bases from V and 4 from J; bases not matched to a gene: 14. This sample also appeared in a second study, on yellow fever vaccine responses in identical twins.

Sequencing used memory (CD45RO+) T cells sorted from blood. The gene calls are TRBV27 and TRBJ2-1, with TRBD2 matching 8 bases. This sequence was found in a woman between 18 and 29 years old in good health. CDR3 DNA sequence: TGTGCCAGCAGGGACCCTCTCAGTATAGCGGGATACAATGAGCAGTTCTTC. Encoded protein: CASRDPLSIAGYNEQFF.